The 20 T cell receptor beta chains reported below all come from one sample, sequenced in a study of molecular identifiers for immune sequencing clone quantification. TCRdb redid the calling of the PCR reads with MiXCR, one entry per CDR3 protein. The sample yields around 460,000 distinct CDR3 sequences, around 25% seen once. Sequenced: naive CD8+ T cells from blood, with Jurkat cell RNA spiked in. Subset noted: FACS-sorted CD8+CD4-CCR7+CD45RA+ naive T cells. Receptors were obtained from a human donor in good health. Some libraries in this study had Jurkat cell RNA spiked in.

This rearrangement joins TRBV5-6 to TRBJ1-5, with a possible D match to TRBD1 (6 bases). Germline CDR1 and CDR2: SGHDT and YYEEEE. V lost 0 bases and J 6 bases, leaving 13 bases between the germline ends. This CDR3 has 15 amino acids. For the CDR3, the DNA is TGTGCCAGCAGCTTGGAGGGGGTCTACAGTCAGCCCCAGCATTTT. Residues: CASSLEGVYSQPQHF.

The table lists this clonotype with a count of one. A read error may be the cause here, since a much bigger clone is one base away. V usage is TRBV4-3 and J usage is TRBJ1-4; no clear D gene. This CDR3 region has 15 residues. CDR1 LGHNA and CDR2 YSLEER come from the germline V gene. Between the trimmed V and J ends, which lost 1 base and 7 bases, there was a span of 13 bases. CDR3 sequence (DNA): TGCGCCAGCAGCCAAGCTCATGTGGGGTCTGAAAAACTGTTTTTT. It specifies CASSQAHVGSEKLFF.

This clonotype has more than one count but fewer than ten. This chain joins TRBV27 and TRBJ2-3, with D maybe TRBD2 (6 bases). The CDR3 spans 16 residues. V shed 1 base and J shed 6 bases, with 17 bases lying between them. Germline CDR1 and CDR2: MNHEY and SMNVEV (reference sequence). The CDR3 region has the DNA TGTGCCAGCAGTTTATATAGCGGCGTGCTTGGGGATACGCAGTATTTT. Its protein product is CASSLYSGVLGDTQYF.

This clonotype was observed a handful of times. The chain recombines TRBV4-1 with TRBJ2-7; TRBD1 agrees at 10 bases. CDR1 is MGHRA, CDR2 YSYEKL, per germline. V gave up 2 bases and J gave up 6 bases; unmatched junction bases: 10. This CDR3 region has 16 residues. The CDR3 DNA reads as TGCGCCAGCAGCCAATCTCCCGGGACAGGGGTGGTCGAGCAGTACTTC. Amino acid sequence: CASSQSPGTGVVEQYF.

This clonotype has ten or more counts. The chain links TRBV29-1 to TRBJ1-1; D is perhaps TRBD1 (6 bases). CDR3 length: 13 amino acids. The germline CDR1 and CDR2 sequences are SQVTM and ANQGSEA. Deletions cut 5 bases from V and 2 bases from J, with 12 bases between. The CDR3, as DNA: TGCAGCGTTACGACAGGTTATAACACTGAAGCTTTCTTT. Residues: CSVTTGYNTEAFF.

In this sample, this clonotype turned up a few times. The CDR3 here is CASSLPTSGEETQYF. The CDR3 nucleotides are TGTGCCAGCAGCCTTCCGACTAGCGGGGAAGAGACCCAGTACTTC. The genes are TRBV9 and TRBJ2-5, with 11 bases matching TRBD2. The germline gives CDR1 SGDLS, CDR2 YYNGEE. J gave up 3 bases and V 4 bases, and 5 bases lay outside the gene matches. The CDR3 is 15 amino acids.

This clonotype occurred a few times. The rearrangement uses TRBV7-6 and TRBJ1-3, with D hard to call. The V end lost 5 bases, the J end lost 1 base, and 12 bases lay between the germline ends. This CDR3 is 15 amino acids long. Germline V gene lookup returns CDR1 SGHVS and CDR2 FNYEAQ. Written as DNA, the CDR3 is TGTGCCAGCAGCGACGGACTGATATCTGGAAACACCATATATTTT. Its translation: CASSDGLISGNTIYF.

This clonotype has only a few counts. V usage is TRBV30 and J usage is TRBJ1-1; unclear D gene. CDR1 is GTSNPN and CDR2 is SVGIG in the germline V gene (reference sequence). Deletions cut 2 bases from V and 1 base from J, with 8 bases between. CDR3 length: 13 amino acids. CDR3 amino acids: CAWSRHANTEAFF. CDR3 bases: TGTGCCTGGAGTCGACATGCGAACACTGAAGCTTTCTTT.

Ten or more counts support this clonotype. V usage is TRBV6-5 and J usage is TRBJ2-7; 7 bases are shared with TRBD2. Germline CDR1 is MNHEY and CDR2 is SVGAGI. This CDR3 spans 14 amino acids. V dropped 2 bases and J dropped 5; count of bases not matched to a gene: 6. Here the CDR3 reads CASSYGVGRDEQYF. For the CDR3, the DNA is TGTGCCAGCAGTTACGGAGTGGGGAGGGACGAGCAGTACTTC.

The rearrangement uses TRBV12-3 or TRBV12-4 and TRBJ2-7; 7 positions match TRBD1. The CDR3 sequence is 17 residues long. With 3 bases clipped from V and 3 bases from J, the junction kept 14 bases outside the gene matches. The CDR3 protein is CASSFGSGTANHYEQYF. As DNA, the CDR3 is TGTGCCAGCAGTTTTGGTTCCGGGACAGCAAACCACTACGAGCAGTACTTC.

V and J are TRBV27 and TRBJ2-7, with TRBD2 matching over 8 bases. The J segment lost 1 base and the V segment lost 10 bases, leaving 9 bases of the junction unmatched. Germline lookup yields CDR1 MNHEY and CDR2 SMNVEV (reference sequence). The CDR3 runs to 14 residues. CDR3 sequence: CATAPIAGSYEQYF. CDR3 in DNA: TGTGCCACCGCCCCTATAGCGGGGTCCTACGAGCAGTACTTC.

This clonotype has only a few counts. V and J are TRBV2 and TRBJ1-1, with 7 bases matching TRBD1. CDR3 size: 17 residues. Germline V gene sequence: CDR1 SNHLY, CDR2 FYNNEI. V was pared by 6 bases and J by 4 bases, with 17 bases of the junction left unmatched. CDR3 sequence: CASRDRDRTFFVTEAFF. Written as DNA, the CDR3 is TGTGCCAGCAGAGACCGGGACAGAACCTTCTTTGTCACTGAAGCTTTCTTT.

The J gene is TRBJ2-1, the V gene TRBV24-1; no definite D call. The length of the CDR3 is 13 residues. Germline V gene sequence: CDR1 KGHDR, CDR2 SFDVKD. The V end was cut by 7 bases, the J end by 7 bases, with 13 bases between. The CDR3 spells CATRESDLNEQFF. CDR3 in DNA: TGTGCCACCAGAGAGTCGGATTTGAATGAGCAGTTCTTC.

This clonotype occurred a few times. At one boundary the junction diverges from the germline segment, which might be a read error. This chain connects TRBV4-3 to TRBJ1-1; 8 bases match TRBD1. Germline loops: CDR1 LGHNA, CDR2 YSLEER. This CDR3 has 19 amino acids. DNA for the CDR3: TGCGCCAGCAGCCAACCAAGATATGGACAGGGAATGATGAACACTGAGGCTTTCTTT. Translation: CASSQPRYGQGMMNTEAFF.

In regard to this clonotype: At one end the junction does not follow the germline gene, possibly because of a read error. The rearrangement uses TRBV4-1 and TRBJ1-1, with 7 bases fitting TRBD1. This CDR3 comprises 14 residues. The germline V gene encodes CDR1 MGHRA and CDR2 YSYEKL. The CDR3 DNA reads as TGCGCCAGCACAATGGGACAGTCGAACGCTGAAGCTTTCTTT. Encoded protein: CASTMGQSNAEAFF.

This clonotype was seen many times. The genes are TRBV2 and TRBJ1-4; D is unclear. The CDR3 loop spans 14 amino acids. CDR1 is SNHLY, CDR2 FYNNEI, per germline. The germline V and J ends were trimmed by 2 bases and 4 bases, with 8 bases remaining between them. CDR3 sequence: CASSELGINEKLFF. The CDR3 bases are TGTGCCAGCAGTGAACTGGGGATTAATGAAAAACTGTTTTTT.

In this sample, this clonotype turned up many times. The chain links TRBV27 to TRBJ1-1; D is possibly TRBD1 (5 bases). V lost 0 bases to trimming and J lost 3 bases, with 8 bases between them. Germline V gene sequence: CDR1 MNHEY, CDR2 SMNVEV (reference sequence). CDR3 length: 14 residues. CDR3 sequence reads: CASSLSSGYTEAFF. The CDR3 DNA reads as TGTGCCAGCAGTTTATCTTCAGGGTACACTGAAGCTTTCTTT.

This clonotype was picked up a small number of times. The V gene is TRBV6-5, the J gene TRBJ2-5; no reliable D call. The CDR3 consists of 18 residues. V was pared by 2 bases and J by 3 bases, with 22 bases between. The germline CDR1 and CDR2 sequences are MNHEY and SVGAGI. The CDR3 bases are TGTGCCAGCAGTTACGCGCAGGTAGCCTCGGCGGTAGAAGAGACCCAGTACTTC. It specifies CASSYAQVASAVEETQYF.

This clonotype appeared a few times. This chain connects TRBV28 to TRBJ2-7; weak D call: TRBD1 (5 bases). Trimming left V 3 bases short and J 2 bases short, with 11 bases between. Looked up from germline, CDR1 is MDHEN and CDR2 is SYDVKM. The CDR3 contains 14 residues. The CDR3 loop is CASSFPTDAYEQYF. The CDR3 DNA follows: TGTGCCAGCAGTTTTCCGACAGACGCCTACGAGCAGTACTTC.

Many counts were recorded for this clonotype. V and J are TRBV6-5 and TRBJ2-3, with a possible D match to TRBD1 (6 bases). V was trimmed by 4 bases and J by 0 bases, leaving 11 bases between them. This CDR3 region has 15 residues. Germline V CDR1 and CDR2: MNHEY, SVGAGI. CDR3 protein: CASSFTGSSTDTQYF. CDR3 nucleotide sequence: TGTGCCAGCAGTTTTACAGGGTCCAGCACAGATACGCAGTATTTT.